This T cell receptor (beta chain) originates from a study of esophageal squamous cell carcinoma under preoperative chemotherapy. Overall study: TCR repertoires were profiled from both peripheral blood T cells and tumor-infiltrating lymphocytes.

The CDR3 is 12 amino acids. Trimming cost V 1 base and J 11 bases, with 9 bases left between them. Germline lookup yields CDR1 SEHNR and CDR2 FQNEAQ (reference sequence). Documented time point: after preoperative PTX-NDP chemotherapy. Patients received paclitaxel-nedaplatin as preoperative chemotherapy before surgery. Via MiXCR, TCRdb re-called the PCR reads, giving one row per CDR3 protein. The sample shows about 18,000 distinct CDR3 sequences, about 43% of them seen only once. On this clonotype: Its antigen is as yet unknown.

Study-wide results and caveats: Tumor-infiltrating lymphocytes showed no significant post-chemotherapy TCR diversity increase, unlike peripheral T cells. After paclitaxel-nedaplatin, abundant clones were more likely to contract than amplify.

The rearrangement links TRBV7-9 to TRBJ2-1; D not resolved. Sampling was done from a patient given preoperative chemotherapy. This clonotype originated in a human donor with esophageal squamous cell carcinoma. The donor label of this sample is uncertain. CDR3 protein: CASSLGAAKQFF. CDR3 nucleotides: TGTGCCAGCAGCTTAGGGGCAGCTAAGCAGTTCTTC. The variable domain in full, with the rest retrieved from reference TRBV7-9 and TRBJ2-1, is DTGVSQNPRHKITKRGQNVTFRCDPISEHNRLYWYRQTLGQGPEFLTYFQNEAQLEKSRLLSDRFSAERPKGSFSTLEIQRTEQGDSAMYLCASSLGAAKQFFGPGTRLTVL.